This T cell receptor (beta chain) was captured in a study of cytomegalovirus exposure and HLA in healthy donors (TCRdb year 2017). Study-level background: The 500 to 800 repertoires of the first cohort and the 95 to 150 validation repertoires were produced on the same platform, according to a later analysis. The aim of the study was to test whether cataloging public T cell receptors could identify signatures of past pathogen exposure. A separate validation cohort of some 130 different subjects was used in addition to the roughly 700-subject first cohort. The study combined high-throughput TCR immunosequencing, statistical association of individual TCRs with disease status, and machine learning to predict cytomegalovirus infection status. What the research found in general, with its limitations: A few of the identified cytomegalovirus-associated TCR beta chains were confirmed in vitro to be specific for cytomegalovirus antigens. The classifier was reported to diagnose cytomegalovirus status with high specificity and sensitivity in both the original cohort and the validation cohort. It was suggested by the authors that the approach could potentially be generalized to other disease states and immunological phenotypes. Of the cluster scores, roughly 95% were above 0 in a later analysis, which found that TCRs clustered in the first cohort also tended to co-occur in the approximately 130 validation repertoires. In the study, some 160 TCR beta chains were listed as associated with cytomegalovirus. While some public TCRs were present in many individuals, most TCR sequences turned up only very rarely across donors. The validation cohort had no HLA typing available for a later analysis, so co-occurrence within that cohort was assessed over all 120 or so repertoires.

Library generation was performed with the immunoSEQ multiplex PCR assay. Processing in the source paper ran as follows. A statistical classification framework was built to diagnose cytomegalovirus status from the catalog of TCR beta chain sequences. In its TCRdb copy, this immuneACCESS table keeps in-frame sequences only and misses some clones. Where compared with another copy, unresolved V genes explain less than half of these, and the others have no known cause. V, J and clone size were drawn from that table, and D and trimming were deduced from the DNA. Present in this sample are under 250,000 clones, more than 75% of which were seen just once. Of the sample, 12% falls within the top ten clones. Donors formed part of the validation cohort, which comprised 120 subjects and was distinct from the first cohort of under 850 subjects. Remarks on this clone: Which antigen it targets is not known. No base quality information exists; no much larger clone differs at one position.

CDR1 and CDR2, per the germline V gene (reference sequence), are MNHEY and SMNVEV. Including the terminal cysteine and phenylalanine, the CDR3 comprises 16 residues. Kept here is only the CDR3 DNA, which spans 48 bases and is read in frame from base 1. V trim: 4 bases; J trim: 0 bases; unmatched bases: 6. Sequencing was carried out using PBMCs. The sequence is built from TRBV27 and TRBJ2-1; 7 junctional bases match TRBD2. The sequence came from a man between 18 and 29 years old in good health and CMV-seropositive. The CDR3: CASSSGTTYSYNEQFF. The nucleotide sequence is TGTGCCAGCAGTTCCGGGACTACCTACTCCTACAATGAGCAGTTCTTC.